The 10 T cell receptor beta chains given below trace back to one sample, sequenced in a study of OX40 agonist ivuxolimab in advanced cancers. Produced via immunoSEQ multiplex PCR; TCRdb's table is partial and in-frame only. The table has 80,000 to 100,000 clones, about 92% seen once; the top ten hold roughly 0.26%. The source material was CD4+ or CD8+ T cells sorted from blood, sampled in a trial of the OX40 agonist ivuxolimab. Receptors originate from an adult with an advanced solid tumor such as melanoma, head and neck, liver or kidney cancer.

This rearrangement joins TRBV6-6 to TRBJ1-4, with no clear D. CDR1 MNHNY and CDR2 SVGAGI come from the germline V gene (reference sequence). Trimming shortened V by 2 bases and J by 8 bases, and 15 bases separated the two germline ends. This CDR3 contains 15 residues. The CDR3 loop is CASSYRRGGLEKLFF. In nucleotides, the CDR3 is TGTGCCAGCAGTTACCGACGTGGTGGACTGGAAAAACTGTTTTTT.

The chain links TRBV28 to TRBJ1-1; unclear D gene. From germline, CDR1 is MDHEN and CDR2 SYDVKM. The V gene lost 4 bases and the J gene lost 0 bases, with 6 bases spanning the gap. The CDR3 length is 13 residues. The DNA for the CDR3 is TGTGCCAGCAGTTCAACAGTGAACACTGAAGCTTTCTTT. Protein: CASSSTVNTEAFF.

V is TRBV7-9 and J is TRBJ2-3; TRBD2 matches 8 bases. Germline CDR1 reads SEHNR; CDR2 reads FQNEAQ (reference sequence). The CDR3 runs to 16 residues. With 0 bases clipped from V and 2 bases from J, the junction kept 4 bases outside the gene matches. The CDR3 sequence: CASSLAGTRHTDTQYF. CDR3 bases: TGTGCCAGCAGCTTAGCCGGGACTAGGCACACAGATACGCAGTATTTT.

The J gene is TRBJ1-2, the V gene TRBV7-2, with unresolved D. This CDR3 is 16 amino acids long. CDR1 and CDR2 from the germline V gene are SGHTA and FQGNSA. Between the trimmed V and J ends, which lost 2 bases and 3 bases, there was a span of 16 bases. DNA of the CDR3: TGTGCCAGCAGCTTAACAGCCCTTGTCAGATACTATGGCTACACCTTC. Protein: CASSLTALVRYYGYTF.

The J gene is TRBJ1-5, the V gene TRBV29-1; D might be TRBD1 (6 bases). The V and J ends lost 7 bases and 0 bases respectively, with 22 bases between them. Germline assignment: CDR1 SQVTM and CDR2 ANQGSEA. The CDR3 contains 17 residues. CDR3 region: CSGRGGRAVNSNQPQHF. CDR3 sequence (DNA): TGCAGCGGGCGGGGGGGCAGAGCTGTTAATAGCAATCAGCCCCAGCATTTT.

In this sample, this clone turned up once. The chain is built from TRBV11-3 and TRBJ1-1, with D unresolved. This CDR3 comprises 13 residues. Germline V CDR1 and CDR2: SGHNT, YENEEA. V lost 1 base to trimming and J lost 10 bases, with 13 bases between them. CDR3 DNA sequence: TGTGCCAGCAGCTTAGCGCGCCTCGATGGAGCTTTCTTT. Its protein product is CASSLARLDGAFF.

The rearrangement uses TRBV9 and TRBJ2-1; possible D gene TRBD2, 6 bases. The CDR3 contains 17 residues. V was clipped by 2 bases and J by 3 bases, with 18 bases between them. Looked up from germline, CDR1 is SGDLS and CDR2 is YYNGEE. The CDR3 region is CASSVNPVTRVYNEQFF. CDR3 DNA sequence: TGTGCCAGCAGCGTTAATCCTGTGACTAGAGTCTACAATGAGCAGTTCTTC.

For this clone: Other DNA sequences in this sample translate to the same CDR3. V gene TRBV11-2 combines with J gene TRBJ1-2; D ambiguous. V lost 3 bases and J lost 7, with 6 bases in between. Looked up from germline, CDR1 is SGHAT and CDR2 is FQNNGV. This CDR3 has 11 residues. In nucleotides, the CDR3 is TGTGCCAGCAGCTTCCGGGGTGGCTACACCTTC. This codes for CASSFRGGYTF.

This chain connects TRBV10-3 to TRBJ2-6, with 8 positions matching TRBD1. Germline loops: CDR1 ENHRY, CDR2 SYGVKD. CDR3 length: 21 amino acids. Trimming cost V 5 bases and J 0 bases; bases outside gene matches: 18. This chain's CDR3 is CAISPRSGQVNLRSGANVLTF. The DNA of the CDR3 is TGTGCCATCAGTCCCCGCTCGGGACAGGTAAACCTCCGCTCTGGGGCCAACGTCCTGACTTTC.

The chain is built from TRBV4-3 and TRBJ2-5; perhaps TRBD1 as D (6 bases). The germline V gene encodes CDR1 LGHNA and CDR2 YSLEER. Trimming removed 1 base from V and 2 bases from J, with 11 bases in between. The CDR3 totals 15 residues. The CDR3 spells CASSQVVGTQETQYF. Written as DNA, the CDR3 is TGCGCCAGCAGCCAAGTGGTAGGGACACAAGAGACCCAGTACTTC.